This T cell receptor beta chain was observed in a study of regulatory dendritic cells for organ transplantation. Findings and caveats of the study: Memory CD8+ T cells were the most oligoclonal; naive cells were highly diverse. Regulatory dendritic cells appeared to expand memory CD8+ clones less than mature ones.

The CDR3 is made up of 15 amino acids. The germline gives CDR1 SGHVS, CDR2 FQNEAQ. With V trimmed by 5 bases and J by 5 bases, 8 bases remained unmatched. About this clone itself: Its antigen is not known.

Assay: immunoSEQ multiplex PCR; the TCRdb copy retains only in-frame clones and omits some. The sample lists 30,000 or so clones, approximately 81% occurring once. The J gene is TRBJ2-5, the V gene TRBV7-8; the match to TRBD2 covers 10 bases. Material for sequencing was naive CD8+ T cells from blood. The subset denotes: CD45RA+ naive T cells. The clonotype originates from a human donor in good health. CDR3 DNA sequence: TGTGCCAGCAGCATCGCTAGCGGGGGTTGGGAGACCCAGTACTTC. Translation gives CASSIASGGWETQYF.